These 14 T cell receptor beta chains originate from one sample sequenced in a study of blood T cell repertoires in COVID-19. TCRdb's table, derived via immunoSEQ multiplex PCR, lists solely in-frame clones and lacks some. Of some 180,000 clones detected, about 77% appear once; the ten largest clones hold approximately 3%. Sequenced input: peripheral blood. The receptors originated from a woman older than 75 with active or convalescent COVID-19.

This clone has a single count. The J gene is TRBJ2-4, the V gene TRBV29-1, with D possibly being TRBD1 (5 bases). Germline V CDR1 and CDR2: SQVTM, ANQGSEA. The CDR3 length is 11 residues. V gave up 6 bases and J gave up 6 bases, with 9 bases separating them. The CDR3 loop reads CSVETVNIQYF. Here the CDR3 DNA reads TGCAGCGTGGAGACAGTAAACATTCAGTACTTC. Complete variable domain (other parts from reference TRBV29-1 and TRBJ2-4): SAVISQKPSRDICQRGTSLTIQCQVDSQVTMMFWYRQQPGQSLTLIATANQGSEATYESGFVIDKFPISRPNLTFSTLTVSNMSPEDSSIYLCSVETVNIQYFGAGTRLSVL.

The chain recombines TRBV9 with TRBJ2-5; D remains unclear. The length of the CDR3 is 15 residues. V lost 1 base and J lost 1, with 11 bases in between. The germline gives CDR1 SGDLS, CDR2 YYNGEE. The CDR3: CASSVLGFPQETQYF. The CDR3 DNA is TGTGCCAGCAGCGTACTCGGGTTCCCCCAAGAGACCCAGTACTTC.

This clone came up once. This chain uses TRBV5-1 with TRBJ1-2; D possibly corresponds to TRBD1 (6 bases). Trimming removed 3 bases from V and 4 bases from J, with 13 bases in between. CDR1 SGHRS and CDR2 YFSETQ come from the germline V gene. This CDR3 comprises 14 residues. The CDR3 loop is CASSYRESLYGYTF. CDR3 coding DNA: TGCGCCAGCAGCTACAGGGAGTCCCTCTATGGCTACACCTTC.

This chain joins TRBV5-5 and TRBJ2-7, with 9 positions matching TRBD1. This CDR3 is 13 amino acids long. J lost 7 bases, V lost 1 base, and 3 bases had no gene match. CDR1 and CDR2 (germline): SGHKS, YYEKEE (reference sequence). The CDR3 sequence is CASSLTGGGEQYF. The CDR3 coding sequence is TGTGCCAGCAGCTTGACAGGGGGCGGTGAGCAGTACTTC.

The chain combines TRBV19 with TRBJ2-5, with 7 bases lining up with TRBD2. Germline assignment: CDR1 LNHDA and CDR2 SQIVND (reference sequence). Unmatched junction bases numbered 6, after V lost 4 bases and J lost 4 bases. This CDR3 has 14 amino acids. The CDR3 DNA follows: TGTGCCAGTAGTACCGGGGGGAAGGGAGAGACCCAGTACTTC. Protein product: CASSTGGKGETQYF.

This chain uses TRBV5-4 with TRBJ2-5; 8 nucleotides agree with TRBD2. Germline V gene data show CDR1 as SGHNT and CDR2 as YYREEE (reference sequence). The CDR3 loop spans 15 amino acids. Germline trimming cut 7 bases from V and 3 bases from J; bases unmatched to any gene: 11. CDR3 nucleotides: TGTGCCAGCTACCCAAAAAGCGGGGGTGAAGAGACCCAGTACTTC. Its translation is CASYPKSGGEETQYF. Full variable domain (remainder filled in from reference TRBV5-4 and TRBJ2-5): ETGVTQSPTHLIKTRGQQVTLRCSSQSGHNTVSWYQQALGQGPQFIFQYYREEENGRGNFPPRFSGLQFPNYSSELNVNALELDDSALYLCASYPKSGGEETQYFGPGTRLLVL.

The chain joins TRBV7-9 to TRBJ1-5; D gene uncertain. The CDR3 loop spans 17 amino acids. With 1 base removed from V and 1 base from J, the gap between germline ends came to 14 bases. The germline CDR1 and CDR2 sequences are SEHNR and FQNEAQ (reference sequence). The CDR3 region is CASSLDSPGKSNQPQHF. CDR3 sequence (DNA): TGTGCCAGCAGCTTAGATAGTCCGGGTAAAAGCAATCAGCCCCAGCATTTT.

This clone was seen a single time. The chain links TRBV25-1 to TRBJ1-6, with D unclear. The CDR3 is made up of 16 amino acids. The germline gives CDR1 MGHDK, CDR2 SYGVNS. The V end lost 1 base, the J end lost 3 bases, and 10 bases lay between the germline ends. The CDR3 reads CASSELWEVYNSPLHF. The CDR3 DNA reads TGTGCCAGCAGTGAATTATGGGAGGTCTATAATTCACCCCTCCACTTT.

This clone was observed a single time. The V call is TRBV6-1, the J call TRBJ1-2; weak D call: TRBD1 (6 bases). This CDR3 spans 14 amino acids. Germline V gene lookup returns CDR1 MNHNS and CDR2 SASEGT. Trimming stripped 2 bases from V and 5 bases from J, with 12 bases between. DNA for the CDR3: TGTGCCAGCAGTGAATCCAGGGGCTGGTATGGCTACACCTTC. Translated: CASSESRGWYGYTF.

The chain has TRBV28 and TRBJ1-2; the D is unclear. The CDR3 covers 15 residues. The V gene lost 7 bases and the J gene lost 4 bases, with 19 bases spanning the gap. Germline V gives CDR1 MDHEN, CDR2 SYDVKM. The CDR3 protein is CASIPWSTGIYGYTF. The CDR3 nucleotides are TGTGCCAGCATCCCATGGTCTACGGGGATCTATGGCTACACCTTC.

The J gene is TRBJ1-3, the V gene TRBV4-1, with 9 bases identical to TRBD1. Looked up from germline, CDR1 is MGHRA and CDR2 is YSYEKL. J was trimmed by 0 bases and V by 0 bases; bases with no gene match: 9. This CDR3 has 19 amino acids. The CDR3 coding sequence is TGCGCCAGCAGCCAAGATCATAGGACAGGGGCGAGCTCTGGAAACACCATATATTTT. Its protein product is CASSQDHRTGASSGNTIYF.

The J gene is TRBJ1-2, the V gene TRBV18; the match to TRBD1 covers 7 bases. The ends lost 3 bases at V and 4 bases at J; junction bases unmatched: 5. From germline, CDR1 is KGHSH and CDR2 LQKENI. CDR3 length: 14 amino acids. As DNA, the CDR3 is TGTGCCAGCTCACCCGGGTCAGGGGGCTATGGCTACACCTTC. It is translated as CASSPGSGGYGYTF.

The genes are TRBV5-6 and TRBJ2-7, with a weak D call TRBD1 (5 bases). Between the trimmed V and J ends, which lost 1 base and 4 bases, there was a span of 15 bases. This CDR3 comprises 15 residues. The germline gives CDR1 SGHDT, CDR2 YYEEEE. In DNA form, the CDR3 reads TGTGCCAGCAGCTTGTTCACCAGGGTGGGATACGAGCAGTACTTC. Its translation is CASSLFTRVGYEQYF.

This rearrangement joins TRBV27 to TRBJ1-5, with a weak D call TRBD1 (5 bases). Per the germline V gene, CDR1 is MNHEY and CDR2 is SMNVEV (reference sequence). The CDR3 consists of 15 residues. Trimming pared 6 bases from V and 3 bases from J, leaving 15 bases between. CDR3 DNA sequence: TGTGCCAGCAGCTCTGAAGGGGCTCCCAATCAGCCCCAGCATTTT. It translates to CASSSEGAPNQPQHF.